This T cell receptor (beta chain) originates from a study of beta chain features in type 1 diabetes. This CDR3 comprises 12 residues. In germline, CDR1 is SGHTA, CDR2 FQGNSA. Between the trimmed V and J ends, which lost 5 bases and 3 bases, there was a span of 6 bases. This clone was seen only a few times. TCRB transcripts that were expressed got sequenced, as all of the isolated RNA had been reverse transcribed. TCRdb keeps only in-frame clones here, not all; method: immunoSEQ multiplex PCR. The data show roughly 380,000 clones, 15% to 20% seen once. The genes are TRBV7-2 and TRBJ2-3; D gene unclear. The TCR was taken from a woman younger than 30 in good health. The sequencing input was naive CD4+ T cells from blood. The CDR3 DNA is TGTGCCAGCAGCCAGGCTACAGATACGCAGTATTTT. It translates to CASSQATDTQYF.